These T cell receptor beta chains were read from a single sample in a study of glioma-infiltrating T cells. TCRdb called the multiplex PCR reads again in MiXCR, with one record for every CDR3 protein. The sample shows about 140,000 distinct CDR3 sequences, roughly two fifths of them seen only once. The source material was glioma tissue, nonneoplastic brain tissue, or PBMCs (not recorded which). The receptors here all came from a human donor with low-grade glioma or glioblastoma, undergoing nonglioma brain surgery, or in good health (not recorded which). Each CDR3 is given with its conserved first and last residue. A D gene is named only where the DNA matches it firmly. Some rows mark clone size as missing; the rest say once, few, many or name a class of expanded clone.

V gene: TRBV27
J gene: TRBJ2-1
clone size: medium-sized
D gene: -
CDR3 DNA: TGTGCCAGCAGTTTATCGAACTCGAGGGACTCCTACAATGAGCAGTTCTTC
CDR3 protein: CASSLSNSRDSYNEQFF

V gene: TRBV27
J gene: TRBJ2-3
clone size: -
D gene: -
CDR3 DNA: TGTGCCAGCAGTTTAATGGGGGCAGGGACAGATACGCAGTATTTT
CDR3 protein: CASSLMGAGTDTQYF

V gene: TRBV6-2/TRBV6-3
J gene: TRBJ1-1
clone size: -
D gene: -
CDR3 DNA: TGTGCCATCAGTGAGTCTAGGACCCCGGGCGCTTTCTTT
CDR3 protein: CAISESRTPGAFF

V gene: TRBV6-6
J gene: TRBJ2-1
clone size: -
D gene: -
CDR3 DNA: TGTGCCAGCAGTTACCGTTCCAGGGATGAGCAGTTCTTC
CDR3 protein: CASSYRSRDEQFF

V gene: TRBV20-1
J gene: TRBJ2-6
clone size: -
D gene: -
CDR3 DNA: TGCAGTGCCCGAGATTTGGGGTCCTCTGGGGCCAACGTCCTGACTTTC
CDR3 protein: CSARDLGSSGANVLTF

V gene: TRBV6-1
J gene: TRBJ1-2
clone size: few
D gene: -
CDR3 DNA: TGTGCCAGCAGCACCTGGACAGAAGGCTACACCTTC
CDR3 protein: CASSTWTEGYTF

V gene: TRBV20-1
J gene: TRBJ2-7
clone size: -
D gene: -
CDR3 DNA: TGCAGTGCTAGAGAGGACTCCTACGAGCAGTACTTC
CDR3 protein: CSAREDSYEQYF

V gene: TRBV7-2
J gene: TRBJ2-3
clone size: many
D gene: -
CDR3 DNA: TGTGCCAGCAGCTCCTCCACAGATACGCAGTATTTT
CDR3 protein: CASSSSTDTQYF

V gene: TRBV6-2/TRBV6-3
J gene: TRBJ2-2
clone size: few
D gene: -
CDR3 DNA: TGTGCCACCCGAAGAGGGGGCACCGGGGAGCTGTTTTTT
CDR3 protein: CATRRGGTGELFF

V gene: TRBV6-6
J gene: TRBJ1-2
clone size: few
D gene: TRBD1
CDR3 DNA: TGTGCCAGCAGTTACTCCTGGACAGGGGCTAACTATGGCTACACCTTC
CDR3 protein: CASSYSWTGANYGYTF

V gene: TRBV6-6
J gene: TRBJ2-7
clone size: -
D gene: -
CDR3 DNA: TGTGCCAGCAGTTACCGATTCGAGGGCTCGCGCGAGCAGTACTTC
CDR3 protein: CASSYRFEGSREQYF

V gene: TRBV12-3/TRBV12-4
J gene: TRBJ1-5
clone size: few
D gene: TRBD1
CDR3 DNA: TGTGCCAGCAGTAGGGACAGATCCAATCAGCCCCAGCATTTT
CDR3 protein: CASSRDRSNQPQHF